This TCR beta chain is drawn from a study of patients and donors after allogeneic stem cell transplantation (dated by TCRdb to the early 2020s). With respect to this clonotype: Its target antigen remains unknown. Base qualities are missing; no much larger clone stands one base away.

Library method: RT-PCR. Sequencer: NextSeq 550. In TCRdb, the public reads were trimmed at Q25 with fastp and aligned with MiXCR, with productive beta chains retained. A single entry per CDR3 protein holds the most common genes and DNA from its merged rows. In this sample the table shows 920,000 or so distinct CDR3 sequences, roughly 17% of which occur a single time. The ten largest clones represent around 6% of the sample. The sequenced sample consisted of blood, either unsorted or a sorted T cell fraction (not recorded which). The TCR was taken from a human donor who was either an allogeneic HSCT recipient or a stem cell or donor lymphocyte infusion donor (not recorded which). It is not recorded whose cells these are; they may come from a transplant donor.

The DNA sequence reads TGTGCCAGCAGCCCCGAACAGGGCTACGAGCAGTACTTC. It encodes CASSPEQGYEQYF. This sequence uses TRBV7-2 and TRBJ2-7; TRBD1 is perhaps the D gene, given 6 matching bases. V is clipped by 5 bases and J by 3 bases, and the sequence between their germline boundaries is 11 bases long. The germline V gene provides CDR1 SGHTA and CDR2 FQGNSA. There are 13 amino acids in the CDR3, from cysteine to phenylalanine inclusive. Of all the DNA, just the CDR3 is kept, 39 bases in frame from base 1.